The 9 T cell receptor beta chains below all came from one sample that was sequenced in a study of tumor-infiltrating lymphocytes in oesophageal squamous cell carcinoma. TCRdb reprocessed the PCR reads with MiXCR, giving one entry per CDR3 protein. The sample records 13,000 or so distinct CDR3 sequences, 50% to 60% being singletons. The material sequenced was esophageal tumor tissue. The receptors were sampled from a female donor with esophageal squamous cell carcinoma.

This clonotype was seen once. The chain links TRBV10-1 to TRBJ2-5, with unresolved D. The DNA end lines up better with TRBJ2-7; the J call may be wrong. The length of the CDR3 is 15 residues. Germline V gives CDR1 WNHNN, CDR2 SYGVQD (reference sequence). As DNA, the CDR3 is TGCGCCAGCAGTCGTGGGCAGATCCCCACCTACGAGCAGTACTTC. This translates into CASSRGQIPTYEQYF.

The rearrangement uses TRBV6-1 and TRBJ2-5, with 7 positions matching TRBD2. The CDR3 totals 16 residues. The V segment lost 1 base and the J segment 4 bases; nucleotides outside the gene matches: 9. Germline V gene lookup returns CDR1 MNHNS and CDR2 SASEGT. The CDR3 is CASSEGAPGGGETQYF. CDR3 nucleotides: TGTGCCAGCAGTGAAGGGGCCCCGGGGGGTGGAGAGACCCAGTACTTC.

By share of the sample, this clonotype is medium-sized. This chain uses TRBV11-2 with TRBJ1-1, with D uncertain. The CDR3 length is 16 residues. V lost 0 bases and J 1 base, leaving 12 bases between the germline ends. The germline gives CDR1 SGHAT, CDR2 FQNNGV. The DNA of the CDR3 is TGTGCCAGCAGCTTAGAGAGTTACAGACGGAACACTGAAGCTTTCTTT. Encoded protein: CASSLESYRRNTEAFF.

The table lists this clonotype with a few counts. V and J are TRBV12-3 or TRBV12-4 and TRBJ2-1, with TRBD2 as a possible D gene (6 bases). This CDR3 is 16 amino acids long. V was pared by 6 bases and J by 0 bases, with 15 bases between. The CDR3 DNA is TGTGCCAGCAGACCCGCTAGCGTCAGCTCCTACAATGAGCAGTTCTTC. It translates to CASRPASVSSYNEQFF.

The rearrangement joins TRBV10-1 to TRBJ2-1; D is unclear. CDR1 is WNHNN and CDR2 is SYGVQD in the germline V gene (reference sequence). The CDR3 runs to 14 residues. V dropped 0 bases and J dropped 9 bases, with 12 bases sitting between them. CDR3 region: CASSESAGAVEQFF. In DNA, the CDR3 is TGCGCCAGCAGTGAGTCGGCCGGTGCGGTTGAGCAGTTCTTC.

The chain has TRBV7-6 and TRBJ2-7, with 7 bases that match TRBD2. The CDR3 has 13 residues. Looked up from germline, CDR1 is SGHVS and CDR2 is FNYEAQ. J gave up 12 bases and V 5 bases, and 13 bases lay outside the gene matches. The CDR3 sequence is CASSQASSGGVYF. In nucleotides, the CDR3 is TGTGCCAGCAGCCAAGCGTCTAGCGGAGGGGTGTACTTC.

The CDR3 here is CASWERGGQHHNEQYF. The CDR3 DNA reads TGTGCCAGTTGGGAGCGGGGGGGACAGCACCACAATGAGCAGTACTTC. The V gene is TRBV27, the J gene TRBJ2-1, with 10 bases lining up with TRBD2. The J call may be mistaken, given a closer DNA end match to TRBJ2-7. CDR3 length equals 16 residues. CDR1 and CDR2 (germline): MNHEY, SMNVEV (reference sequence).

Notes on this clonotype: This is likely a read error, given that the CDR3 carries no conserved phenylalanine or tryptophan at its end. This sequence joins TRBV4-2 and TRBJ2-5, with D uncertain. The J call is uncertain, as TRBJ2-1 better fits the DNA end. This CDR3 contains 12 residues. Germline V gene data show CDR1 as LGHNA and CDR2 as YNFKEQ. The CDR3 reads CASSHRDNEQFL. The CDR3 DNA follows: TGTGCCAGCAGCCATCGAGACAATGAGCAGTTCTTA.

This clonotype appeared many times. This CDR3 reads CASSDRTSGTRNEQFF. CDR3 nucleotides: TGTGCCAGCAGCGACCGGACTAGCGGGACAAGGAATGAGCAGTTCTTC. V and J are TRBV7-2 and TRBJ2-1; TRBD2 matches at 12 bases. Germline V gene sequence: CDR1 SGHTA, CDR2 FQGNSA. The V gene end was trimmed by 5 bases and the J gene end by 7 bases; junction bases not matched to a gene: 9. The CDR3 spans 16 residues.